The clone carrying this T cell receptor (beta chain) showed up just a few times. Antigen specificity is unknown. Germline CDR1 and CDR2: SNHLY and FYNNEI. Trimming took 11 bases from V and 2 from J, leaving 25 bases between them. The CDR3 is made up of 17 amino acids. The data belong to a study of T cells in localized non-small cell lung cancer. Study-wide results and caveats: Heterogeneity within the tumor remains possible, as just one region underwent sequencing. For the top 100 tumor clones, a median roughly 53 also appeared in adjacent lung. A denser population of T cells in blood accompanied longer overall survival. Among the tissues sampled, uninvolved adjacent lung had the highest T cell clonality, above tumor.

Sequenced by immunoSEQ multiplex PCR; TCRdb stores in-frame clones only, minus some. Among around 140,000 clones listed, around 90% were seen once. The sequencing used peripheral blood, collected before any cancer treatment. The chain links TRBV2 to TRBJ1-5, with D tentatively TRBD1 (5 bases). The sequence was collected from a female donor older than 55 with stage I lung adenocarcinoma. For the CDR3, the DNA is TGTGCCTGCCAGCGGGACTCACTACCAAGGGGCAATCAGCCCCAGCATTTT. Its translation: CACQRDSLPRGNQPQHF.